What follows is one T cell receptor beta chain and its context. Its specificity is unknown. The sample originates from a study of shared clonotypes between healthy human individuals. At the level of the study: The plates for each donor numbered three CD4 naive, three CD4 memory, two CD8 naive and one CD8 memory.

Naive CD4+ cells were CD45RA-selected; the remaining cells were memory. This table comes from immunoSEQ multiplex PCR, and its TCRdb copy is limited to in-frame clones, with some not included. The sample has about 660,000 clones; about 74% are singletons. The V end was cut by 0 bases, the J end by 8 bases, with 20 bases between. The CDR3 has 16 amino acids. The germline V gene has CDR1 SGHRS and CDR2 YFSETQ. General observations from the study: Sampling included only blood; tissue repertoires likely differ. Generation probabilities of non-shared clonotypes were lower (relative to those shared by all four donors).

This chain joins TRBV5-1 and TRBJ1-2; D perhaps matches TRBD1 (5 bases). The specimen was memory CD4+ T cells sorted from blood. Stated subset: CD45RA-negative fraction. This clonotype was obtained from a woman aged 30 to 39 in good health. CDR3 protein: CASSLGGAEGPFGYTF. CDR3 DNA sequence: TGCGCCAGCAGCTTGGGAGGGGCAGAGGGACCTTTCGGCTACACCTTC.